This T cell receptor beta chain was retrieved from a study of blood T cell repertoires in COVID-19. Study context: The analysed material was cDNA or gDNA that came from T cells, B-cell-depleted T cells, or PBMCs.

With regard to this clone: This specimen includes other DNA sequences encoding the same CDR3.

The CDR3 loop spans 13 amino acids. V lost 4 bases to trimming and J lost 4 bases, with 9 bases between them. Germline V gives CDR1 SGHRS, CDR2 YFSETQ. Original methodology: It was from reference gene primer amplification that nucleated cell counts were estimated. Measured with immunoSEQ multiplex PCR; TCRdb has only the in-frame clones, and not every one. V, J and clone size were drawn from that table, and D and trimming were deduced from the DNA. The sample carries about 220,000 clones, roughly 80% recorded once. The clonotype originates from a man aged 30 to 39 with active or convalescent COVID-19. The sequencing input was peripheral blood. The chain links TRBV5-1 to TRBJ1-5, with D possibly being TRBD1 (5 bases). The CDR3 nucleotides are TGCGCCAGCAGCCTAGACAGTAATCAGCCCCAGCATTTT. This encodes CASSLDSNQPQHF.